The sequence of this T cell receptor (beta chain) was determined in a study of blood T cell repertoires in COVID-19. Germline V CDR1 and CDR2: SGHTA, FQGNSA. V shed 3 bases, J shed 14 bases, and the junction held 10 bases outside the gene matches. The CDR3 is 14 residues long. Method: immunoSEQ multiplex PCR; TCRdb's copy keeps in-frame clones and lacks some. Of about 210,000 clones listed, approximately 80% are singletons. The sample comprised peripheral blood. The TCR originated in a human donor in a cohort sampled during active COVID-19. The gene calls are TRBV7-2 and TRBJ1-2, with 12 nucleotides matching TRBD1. CDR3 in amino acids: CASSFAGTGGARTF. The CDR3 nucleotides read TGTGCCAGCAGCTTCGCTGGGACAGGGGGCGCGCGGACCTTC. The full variable domain, completed using reference TRBV7-2 and TRBJ1-2, is GAGVSQSPSNKVTEKGKDVELRCDPISGHTALYWYRQSLGQGLEFLIYFQGNSAPDKSGLPSDRFSAERTGGSVSTLTIQRTQQEDSAVYLCASSFAGTGGARTFGSGTRLTVV.